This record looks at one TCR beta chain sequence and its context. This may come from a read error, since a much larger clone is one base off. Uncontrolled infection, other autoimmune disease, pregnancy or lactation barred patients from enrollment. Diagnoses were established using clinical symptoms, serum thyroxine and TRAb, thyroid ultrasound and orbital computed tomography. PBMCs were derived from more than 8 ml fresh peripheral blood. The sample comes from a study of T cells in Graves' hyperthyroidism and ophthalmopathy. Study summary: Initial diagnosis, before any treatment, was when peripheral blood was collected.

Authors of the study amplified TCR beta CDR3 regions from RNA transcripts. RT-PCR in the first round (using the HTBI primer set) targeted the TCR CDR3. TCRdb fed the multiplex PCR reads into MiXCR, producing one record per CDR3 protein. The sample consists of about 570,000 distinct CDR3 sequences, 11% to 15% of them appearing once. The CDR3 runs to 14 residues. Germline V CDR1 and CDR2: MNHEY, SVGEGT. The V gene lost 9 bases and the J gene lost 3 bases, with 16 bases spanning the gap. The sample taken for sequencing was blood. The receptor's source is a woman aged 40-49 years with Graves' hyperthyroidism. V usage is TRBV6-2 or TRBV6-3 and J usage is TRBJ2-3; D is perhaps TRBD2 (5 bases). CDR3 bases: TGTGCCAGTCTTCTCCTAGCTCTGACAGATACGCAGTATTTT. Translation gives CASLLLALTDTQYF.